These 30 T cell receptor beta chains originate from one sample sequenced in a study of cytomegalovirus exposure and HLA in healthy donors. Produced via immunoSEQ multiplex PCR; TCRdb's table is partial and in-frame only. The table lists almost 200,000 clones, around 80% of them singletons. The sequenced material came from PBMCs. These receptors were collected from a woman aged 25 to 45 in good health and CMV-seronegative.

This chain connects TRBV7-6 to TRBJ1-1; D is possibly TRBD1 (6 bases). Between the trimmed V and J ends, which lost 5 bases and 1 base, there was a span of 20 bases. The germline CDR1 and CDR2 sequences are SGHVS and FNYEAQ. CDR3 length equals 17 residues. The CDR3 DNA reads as TGTGCCAGCAGCCCAAAGACGGGGGGGCTGGGGAACACTGAAGCTTTCTTT. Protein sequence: CASSPKTGGLGNTEAFF. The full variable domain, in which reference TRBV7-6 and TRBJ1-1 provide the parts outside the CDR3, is GAGVSQSPRYKVTKRGQDVALRCDPISGHVSLYWYRQALGQGPEFLTYFNYEAQQDKSGLPNDRFSAERPEGSISTLTIQRTEQRDSAMYRCASSPKTGGLGNTEAFFGQGTRLTVV.

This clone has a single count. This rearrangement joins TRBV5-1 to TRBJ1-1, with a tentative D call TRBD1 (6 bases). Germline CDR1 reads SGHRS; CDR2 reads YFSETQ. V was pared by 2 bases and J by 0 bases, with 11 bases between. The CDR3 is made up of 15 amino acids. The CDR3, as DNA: TGCGCCAGCAGCTTAAACAGGGCGATGAACACTGAAGCTTTCTTT. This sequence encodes CASSLNRAMNTEAFF.

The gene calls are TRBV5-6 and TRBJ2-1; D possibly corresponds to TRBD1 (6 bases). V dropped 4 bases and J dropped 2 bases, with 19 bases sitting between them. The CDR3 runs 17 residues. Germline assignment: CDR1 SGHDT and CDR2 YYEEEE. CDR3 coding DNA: TGTGCCAGCAGCGATTCCCCCGGGACACGTGCCTACAATGAGCAGTTCTTC. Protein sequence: CASSDSPGTRAYNEQFF.

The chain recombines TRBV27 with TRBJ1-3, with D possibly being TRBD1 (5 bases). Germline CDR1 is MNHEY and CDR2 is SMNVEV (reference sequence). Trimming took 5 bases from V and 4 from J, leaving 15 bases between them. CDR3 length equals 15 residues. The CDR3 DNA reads TGTGCCAGCAGTCGAAAGGGGCAGTCGGGAAACACCATATATTTT. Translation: CASSRKGQSGNTIYF.

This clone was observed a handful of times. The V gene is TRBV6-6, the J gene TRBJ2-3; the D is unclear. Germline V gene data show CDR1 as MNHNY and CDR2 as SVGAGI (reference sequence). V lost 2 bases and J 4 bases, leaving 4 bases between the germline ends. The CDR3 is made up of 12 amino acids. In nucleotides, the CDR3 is TGTGCCAGCAGTTACGGGCCAGATACGCAGTATTTT. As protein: CASSYGPDTQYF.

CDR3 sequence: CASSVAGQGINNEQFF. The CDR3 DNA sequence: TGTGCCAGCAGCGTCGCGGGACAGGGGATAAACAATGAGCAGTTCTTC. The rearrangement links TRBV9 to TRBJ2-1; 10 positions agree with TRBD1. After removal of 2 bases from V and 5 bases from J, the junction contained 7 bases not matched to a gene. This CDR3 spans 16 amino acids. The germline CDR1 and CDR2 sequences are SGDLS and YYNGEE.

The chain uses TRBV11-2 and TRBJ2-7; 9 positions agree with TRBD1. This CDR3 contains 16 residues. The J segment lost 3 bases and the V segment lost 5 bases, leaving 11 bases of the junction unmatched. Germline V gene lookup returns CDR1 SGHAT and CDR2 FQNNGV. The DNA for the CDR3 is TGTGCCAGCAGCCCACCACGTGGGACAGGGTTCTACGAGCAGTACTTC. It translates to CASSPPRGTGFYEQYF.

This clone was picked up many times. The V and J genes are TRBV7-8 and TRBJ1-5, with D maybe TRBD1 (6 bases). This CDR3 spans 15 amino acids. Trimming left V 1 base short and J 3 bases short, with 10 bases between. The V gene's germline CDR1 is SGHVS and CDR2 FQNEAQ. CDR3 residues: CASSLERGPNQPQHF. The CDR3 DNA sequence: TGTGCCAGCAGCTTAGAGCGGGGGCCCAATCAGCCCCAGCATTTT.

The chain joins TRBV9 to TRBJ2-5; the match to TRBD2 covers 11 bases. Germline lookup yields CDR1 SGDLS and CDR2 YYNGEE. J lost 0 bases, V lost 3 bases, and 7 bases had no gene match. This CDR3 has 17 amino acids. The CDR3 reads CASSATSGGAYQETQYF. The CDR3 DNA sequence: TGTGCCAGCAGCGCAACTAGCGGGGGAGCCTACCAAGAGACCCAGTACTTC.

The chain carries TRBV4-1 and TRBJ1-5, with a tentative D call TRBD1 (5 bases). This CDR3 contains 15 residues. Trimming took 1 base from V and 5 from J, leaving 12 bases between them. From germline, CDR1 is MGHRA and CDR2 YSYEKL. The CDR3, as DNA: TGCGCCAGCAGCCAAGGTGGGGGGGATCATCAGCCCCAGCATTTT. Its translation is CASSQGGGDHQPQHF.

The CDR3 DNA reads as TGCAGCGTTGGGTTGCTAGCGGGATACTCCCCCGACTACGAGCAGTACTTC. This encodes CSVGLLAGYSPDYEQYF. The chain is built from TRBV29-1 and TRBJ2-7, with TRBD2 matching over 9 bases. V was clipped by 4 bases and J by 3 bases; unmatched bases: 16. The CDR3 is 17 amino acids. Germline V gene lookup returns CDR1 SQVTM and CDR2 ANQGSEA.

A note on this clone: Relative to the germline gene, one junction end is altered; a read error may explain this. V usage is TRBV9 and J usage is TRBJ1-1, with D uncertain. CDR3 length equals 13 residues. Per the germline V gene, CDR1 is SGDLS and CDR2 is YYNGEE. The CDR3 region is CASSLQANAEAFF. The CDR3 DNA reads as TGTGCCAGCAGCCTGCAGGCGAACGCTGAAGCTTTCTTT.

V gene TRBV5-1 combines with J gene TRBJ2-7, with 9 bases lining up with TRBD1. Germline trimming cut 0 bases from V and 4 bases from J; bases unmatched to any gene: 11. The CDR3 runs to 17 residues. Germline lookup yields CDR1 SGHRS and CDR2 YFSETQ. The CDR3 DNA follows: TGCGCCAGCAGCTTGGCCGAATCCGGACAGGGGTGGTACGAGCAGTACTTC. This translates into CASSLAESGQGWYEQYF. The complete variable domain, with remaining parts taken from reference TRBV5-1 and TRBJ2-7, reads KAGVTQTPRYLIKTRGQQVTLSCSPISGHRSVSWYQQTPGQGLQFLFEYFSETQRNKGNFPGRFSGRQFSNSRSEMNVSTLELGDSALYLCASSLAESGQGWYEQYFGPGTRLTVT.

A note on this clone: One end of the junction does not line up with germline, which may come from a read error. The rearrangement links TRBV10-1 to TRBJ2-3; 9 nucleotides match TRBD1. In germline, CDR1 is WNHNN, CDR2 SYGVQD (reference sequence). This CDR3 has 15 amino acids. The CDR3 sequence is CASRAGTGNTNTQYF. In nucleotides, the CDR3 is TGCGCCAGCAGGGCCGGGACAGGGAACACAAATACGCAGTATTTT.

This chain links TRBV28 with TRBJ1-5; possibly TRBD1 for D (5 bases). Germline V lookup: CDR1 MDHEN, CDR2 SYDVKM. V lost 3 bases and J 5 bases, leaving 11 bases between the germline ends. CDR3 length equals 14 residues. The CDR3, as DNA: TGTGCCAGCAGTTTTTTTGGAGGGGATCAGCCCCAGCATTTT. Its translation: CASSFFGGDQPQHF.

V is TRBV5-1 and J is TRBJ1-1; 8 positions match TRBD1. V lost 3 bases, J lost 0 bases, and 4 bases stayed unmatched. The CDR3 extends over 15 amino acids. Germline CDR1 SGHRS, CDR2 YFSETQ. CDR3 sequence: CASSYGTGLNTEAFF. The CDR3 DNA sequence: TGCGCCAGCAGCTATGGGACAGGCTTGAACACTGAAGCTTTCTTT.

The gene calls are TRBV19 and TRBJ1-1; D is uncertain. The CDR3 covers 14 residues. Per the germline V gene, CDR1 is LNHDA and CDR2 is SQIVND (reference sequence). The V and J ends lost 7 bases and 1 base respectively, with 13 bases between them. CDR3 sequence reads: CASTPVSPNTEAFF. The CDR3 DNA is TGTGCCAGTACCCCGGTCTCACCGAACACTGAAGCTTTCTTT.

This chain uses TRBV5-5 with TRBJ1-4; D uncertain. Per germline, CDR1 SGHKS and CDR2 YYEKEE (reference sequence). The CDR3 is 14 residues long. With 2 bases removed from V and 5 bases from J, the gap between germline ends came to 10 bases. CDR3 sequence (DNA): TGTGCCAGCAGCTTCCGAAGGGAGAATGAAAAACTGTTTTTT. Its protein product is CASSFRRENEKLFF.

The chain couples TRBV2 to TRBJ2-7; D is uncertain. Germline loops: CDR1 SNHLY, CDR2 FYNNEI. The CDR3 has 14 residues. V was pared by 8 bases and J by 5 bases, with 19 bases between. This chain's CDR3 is CASGAGGSPNEQYF. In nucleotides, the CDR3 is TGTGCCAGCGGAGCCGGCGGCTCTCCCAACGAGCAGTACTTC.

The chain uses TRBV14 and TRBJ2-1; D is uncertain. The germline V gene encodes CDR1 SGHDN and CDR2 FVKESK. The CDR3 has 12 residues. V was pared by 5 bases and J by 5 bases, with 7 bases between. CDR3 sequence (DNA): TGTGCCAGCAGCTTTTATAACAATGAGCAGTTCTTC. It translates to CASSFYNNEQFF.

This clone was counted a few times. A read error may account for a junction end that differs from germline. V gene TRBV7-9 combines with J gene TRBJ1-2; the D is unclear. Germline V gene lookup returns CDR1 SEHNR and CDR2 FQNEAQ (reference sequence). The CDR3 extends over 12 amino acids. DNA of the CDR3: TGTGCCAGCAGCTTGAGTAATGGCGGCTATACCTTC. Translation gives CASSLSNGGYTF.

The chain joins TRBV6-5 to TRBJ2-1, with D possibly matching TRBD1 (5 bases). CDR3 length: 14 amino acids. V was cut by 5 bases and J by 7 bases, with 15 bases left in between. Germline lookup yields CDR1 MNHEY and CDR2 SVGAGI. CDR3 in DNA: TGTGCCAGCAGTGTCCGACAAAGGGGAAATGAGCAGTTCTTC. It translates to CASSVRQRGNEQFF.

DNA of the CDR3: TGTGCCAGCAGCTTAAGCCCCTCATACGAGCAGTACTTC. It is translated as CASSLSPSYEQYF. The J gene is TRBJ2-7, the V gene TRBV11-1; D gene uncertain. Trimming took 2 bases from V and 4 from J, leaving 9 bases between them. The CDR3 is made up of 13 amino acids. Per the germline V gene, CDR1 is SGHAT and CDR2 is FQDESV (reference sequence).

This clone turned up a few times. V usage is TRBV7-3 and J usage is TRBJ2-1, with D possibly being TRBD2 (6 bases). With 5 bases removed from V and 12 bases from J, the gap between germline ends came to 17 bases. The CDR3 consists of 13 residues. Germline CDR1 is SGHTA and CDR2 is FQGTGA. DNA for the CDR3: TGTGCCAGCAGCACCACCCGGGACTGGGTGCAGTTCTTC. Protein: CASSTTRDWVQFF.

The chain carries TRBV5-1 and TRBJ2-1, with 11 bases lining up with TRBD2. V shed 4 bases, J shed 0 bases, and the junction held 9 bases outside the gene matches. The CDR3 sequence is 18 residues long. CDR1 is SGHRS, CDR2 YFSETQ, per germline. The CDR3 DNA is TGCGCCAGCAGCGTAGGACTAGCGGGCCGGAGCTCCTACAATGAGCAGTTCTTC. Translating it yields CASSVGLAGRSSYNEQFF.

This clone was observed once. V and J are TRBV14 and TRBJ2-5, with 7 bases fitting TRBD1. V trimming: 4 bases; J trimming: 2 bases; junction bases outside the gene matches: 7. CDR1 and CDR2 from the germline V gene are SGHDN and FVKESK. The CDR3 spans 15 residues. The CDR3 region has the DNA TGTGCCAGCAGCCCACGACAGGGCTGGCAAGAGACCCAGTACTTC. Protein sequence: CASSPRQGWQETQYF.

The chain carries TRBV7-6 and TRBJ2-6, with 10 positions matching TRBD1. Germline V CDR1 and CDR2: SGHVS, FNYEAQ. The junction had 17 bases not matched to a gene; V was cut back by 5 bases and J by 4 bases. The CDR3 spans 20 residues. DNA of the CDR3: TGTGCCAGCAGCCACCGCCGACAGGGGGCGCCCACGACCGGGGCCAACGTCCTGACTTTC. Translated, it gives CASSHRRQGAPTTGANVLTF.

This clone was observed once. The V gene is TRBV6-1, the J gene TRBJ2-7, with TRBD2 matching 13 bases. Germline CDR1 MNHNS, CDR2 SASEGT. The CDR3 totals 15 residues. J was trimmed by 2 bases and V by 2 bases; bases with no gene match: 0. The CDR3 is CASSETSGRAYEQYF. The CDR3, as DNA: TGTGCCAGCAGTGAAACTAGCGGGAGGGCCTACGAGCAGTACTTC.

As DNA, the CDR3 is TGTGCCAGCAGCTTGGCCGCAGGGGGAAACACCATATATTTT. This codes for CASSLAAGGNTIYF. The chain links TRBV5-4 to TRBJ1-3; the D gene is possibly TRBD1 (5 bases). Per germline, CDR1 SGHNT and CDR2 YYREEE (reference sequence). CDR3 length equals 14 residues. V gave up 0 bases and J gave up 4 bases, with 8 bases separating them. The full variable domain, rest sourced from reference TRBV5-4 and TRBJ1-3, is ETGVTQSPTHLIKTRGQQVTLRCSSQSGHNTVSWYQQALGQGPQFIFQYYREEENGRGNFPPRFSGLQFPNYSSELNVNALELDDSALYLCASSLAAGGNTIYFGEGSWLTVV.

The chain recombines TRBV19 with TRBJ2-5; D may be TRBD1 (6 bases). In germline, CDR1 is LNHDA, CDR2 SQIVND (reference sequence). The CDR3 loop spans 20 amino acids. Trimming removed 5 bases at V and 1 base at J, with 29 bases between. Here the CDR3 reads CASSASSPGPGQIFQETQYF. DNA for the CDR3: TGTGCCAGTAGTGCCTCGAGCCCTGGGCCCGGACAGATATTCCAAGAGACCCAGTACTTC.